The present TCR beta chain was sequenced within a study of blood T cell repertoires in COVID-19. Study-level background: In each case, the material was cDNA or gDNA derived from T cells, B-cell-depleted T cells, or PBMCs.

Germline CDR1 and CDR2: MNHNY and SVGAGI (reference sequence). V was pared by 6 bases and J by 6 bases, with 17 bases between. This CDR3 is 14 amino acids long. As originally analysed: Nucleated cell number was recorded as an estimate derived from reference gene primer amplification. The table came from immunoSEQ multiplex PCR; TCRdb's copy has only in-frame clones and leaves some out. The DNA gave D and trimming, while V, J and clone size come from that table. The profile shows under 150,000 clones, about 80% of them singletons. This receptor was obtained from a woman in her thirties or forties with acute or convalescent COVID-19. The chain has TRBV6-6 and TRBJ1-2; no clear D. Sequenced sample: peripheral blood. CDR3 in DNA: TGTGCCAGCAGCCCCGGACTGACTGGGCATGGCTACACCTTC. Protein: CASSPGLTGHGYTF.